This entry features one T cell receptor beta chain sequence. Trimming took 4 bases from V and 2 from J; bases not matched to a gene: 7. The CDR3 totals 17 residues. Germline CDR1 is LGHNA and CDR2 is YSLEER. This record comes from a study of shared clonotypes between healthy human individuals. Using immunoSEQ multiplex PCR, the repertoire was profiled, and TCRdb retains in-frame clones only, with some absent. In the table there are over a million clones, 60% to 80% of which are singletons. The V gene is TRBV4-3, the J gene TRBJ1-4; 10 nucleotides align to TRBD1. The sequenced sample consisted of memory CD4+ T cells sorted from blood. The subset: CD45RA-negative fraction. The receptor's source is a man between 18 and 35 years old in good health. The CDR3 reads CASSPQTGGATNEKLFF. The CDR3 DNA is TGCGCCAGCAGCCCCCAGACAGGGGGCGCGACTAATGAAAAACTGTTTTTT.